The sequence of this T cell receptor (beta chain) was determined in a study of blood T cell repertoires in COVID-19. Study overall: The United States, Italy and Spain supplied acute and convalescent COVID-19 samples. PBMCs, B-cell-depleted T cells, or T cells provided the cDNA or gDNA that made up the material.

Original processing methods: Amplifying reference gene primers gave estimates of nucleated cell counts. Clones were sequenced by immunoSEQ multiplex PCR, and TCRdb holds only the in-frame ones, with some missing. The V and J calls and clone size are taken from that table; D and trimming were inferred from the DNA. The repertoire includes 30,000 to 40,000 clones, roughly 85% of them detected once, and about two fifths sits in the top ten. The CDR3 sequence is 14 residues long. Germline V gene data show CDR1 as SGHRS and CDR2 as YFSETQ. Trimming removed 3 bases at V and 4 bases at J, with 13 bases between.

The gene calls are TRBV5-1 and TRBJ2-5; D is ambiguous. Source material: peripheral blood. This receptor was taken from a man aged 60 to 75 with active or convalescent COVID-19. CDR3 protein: CASSSQDWRETQYF. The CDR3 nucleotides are TGCGCCAGCAGCTCGCAGGATTGGCGAGAGACCCAGTACTTC.